The 22 T cell receptor beta chains in this list originate from one sample, sequenced in a study of blood T cell repertoires in COVID-19. TCRdb's copy holds only in-frame clones and misses some; the assay was immunoSEQ multiplex PCR. The table includes more than 300,000 clones, roughly nine tenths detected once. The sample comprised peripheral blood. These receptors came from a man aged 18 to 30 who had recovered from COVID-19.

The CDR3 is CASSEAPPLGASTDTQYF. As DNA, the CDR3 is TGTGCCAGCAGTGAAGCCCCACCCCTAGGGGCCAGCACAGATACGCAGTATTTT. The chain combines TRBV6-1 with TRBJ2-3, with a weak D call TRBD1 (5 bases). This CDR3 contains 18 residues. CDR1 MNHNS and CDR2 SASEGT come from the germline V gene. Between the trimmed V and J ends, which lost 0 bases and 0 bases, there was a span of 16 bases.

This clone was counted only a few times. The chain has TRBV18 and TRBJ1-5; 7 positions agree with TRBD1. V shed 4 bases, J shed 9 bases, and the junction held 3 bases outside the gene matches. Germline lookup yields CDR1 KGHSH and CDR2 LQKENI. This CDR3 comprises 12 residues. Here the CDR3 DNA reads TGTGCCAGCTCACGACAGGGACTGCCCCAGCATTTT. Translating gives CASSRQGLPQHF.

The chain recombines TRBV15 with TRBJ2-1; possible D gene TRBD1, 6 bases. V shed 2 bases and J shed 2 bases, with 13 bases lying between them. CDR3 length equals 16 residues. Germline V gene sequence: CDR1 LNHNV, CDR2 YYDKDF (reference sequence). CDR3 region: CATSRSTGSAYNEQFF. CDR3 sequence (DNA): TGTGCCACCAGCAGATCGACAGGTTCTGCCTACAATGAGCAGTTCTTC.

The rearrangement joins TRBV7-9 to TRBJ1-1; TRBD1 matches at 7 bases. The V and J ends lost 1 base and 6 bases, in that order; junction bases with no gene match: 5. This CDR3 region has 14 residues. Germline-derived CDR1 and CDR2 are SEHNR and FQNEAQ (reference sequence). The CDR3 region has the DNA TGTGCCAGCAGCTTAGAGACAGGGTACGCTGAAGCTTTCTTT. Translated: CASSLETGYAEAFF.

V and J are TRBV27 and TRBJ1-5; 7 bases agree with TRBD1. There are 16 residues in the CDR3. J gave up 1 base and V 5 bases, and 8 bases lay outside the gene matches. Germline CDR1 is MNHEY and CDR2 is SMNVEV (reference sequence). CDR3 residues: CASSPNWGQSNQPQHF. CDR3 nucleotides: TGTGCCAGCAGTCCTAATTGGGGACAGAGCAATCAGCCCCAGCATTTT.

This chain uses TRBV4-1 with TRBJ2-1, with a weak D call TRBD1 (5 bases). The CDR3 is made up of 14 amino acids. Trimming took 1 base from V and 2 from J, leaving 6 bases between them. Per germline, CDR1 MGHRA and CDR2 YSYEKL. The CDR3 loop is CASSQATAYNEQFF. The CDR3 coding sequence is TGCGCCAGCAGCCAAGCGACAGCCTACAATGAGCAGTTCTTC.

This sequence joins TRBV27 and TRBJ1-3, with TRBD1 identical over 9 bases. Germline V CDR1 and CDR2: MNHEY, SMNVEV (reference sequence). The CDR3 extends over 14 amino acids. V lost 5 bases, J lost 4 bases, and 3 bases stayed unmatched. This CDR3 is CASSPTGGGNTIYF. Written as DNA, the CDR3 is TGTGCCAGCAGTCCGACAGGGGGAGGAAACACCATATATTTT.

CDR3 in amino acids: CASSRNQPSDTITGELFF. The CDR3 region has the DNA TGTGCCAGCAGCCGAAATCAACCCTCAGATACAATCACCGGGGAGCTGTTTTTT. J is TRBJ2-2 and V is TRBV11-2; D remains ambiguous. Trimming took 5 bases from V and 4 from J, leaving 23 bases between them. Germline CDR1 is SGHAT and CDR2 is FQNNGV. This CDR3 region has 18 residues.

V is TRBV25-1 and J is TRBJ1-6, with D possibly TRBD1 on 5 matching bases. The CDR3 is made up of 14 amino acids. Germline V gene lookup returns CDR1 MGHDK and CDR2 SYGVNS. V was trimmed by 6 bases and J by 4 bases, leaving 10 bases between them. CDR3 DNA: TGTGCCAGCAGGGACGGACAATATAATTCACCCCTCCACTTT. Protein: CASRDGQYNSPLHF.

The chain combines TRBV25-1 with TRBJ2-7, with a tentative D call TRBD2 (8 bases). From germline, CDR1 is MGHDK and CDR2 SYGVNS. There are 16 residues in the CDR3. Trimming stripped 2 bases from V and 6 bases from J, with 20 bases between. CDR3 nucleotides: TGTGCCAGCAGTGAACCGGGGACAGCGGCGGGGGGCGAGCAGTACTTC. It translates to CASSEPGTAAGGEQYF.

V gene TRBV11-1 combines with J gene TRBJ2-7; D is unclear. The CDR3 contains 13 residues. Germline V lookup: CDR1 SGHAT, CDR2 FQDESV (reference sequence). The germline V and J ends were trimmed by 2 bases and 0 bases, with 5 bases remaining between them. CDR3 protein: CASSLLSSYEQYF. The DNA for the CDR3 is TGTGCCAGCAGCTTACTTAGCTCCTACGAGCAGTACTTC.

The gene calls are TRBV6-5 and TRBJ1-2, with 10 bases lining up with TRBD1. CDR1 is MNHEY, CDR2 SVGAGI, per germline. The CDR3 runs 14 residues. V trimming: 6 bases; J trimming: 3 bases; junction bases outside the gene matches: 4. CDR3 in amino acids: CASSLGQGDYGYTF. DNA for the CDR3: TGTGCCAGCAGCCTCGGACAGGGGGACTATGGCTACACCTTC.

The rearrangement joins TRBV19 to TRBJ1-1; 7 bases align to TRBD1. The V segment lost 4 bases and the J segment 3 bases; nucleotides outside the gene matches: 8. Per the germline V gene, CDR1 is LNHDA and CDR2 is SQIVND (reference sequence). The length of the CDR3 is 15 residues. The CDR3 here is CASSTLDRTYTEAFF. As DNA, the CDR3 is TGTGCCAGTAGTACCCTGGACAGGACGTACACTGAAGCTTTCTTT.

The rearrangement joins TRBV6-5 to TRBJ1-2; 8 nucleotides agree with TRBD1. Unmatched junction bases numbered 4, after V lost 6 bases and J lost 4 bases. CDR1 MNHEY and CDR2 SVGAGI come from the germline V gene. The CDR3 length is 13 residues. The CDR3 spells CASRNTGGYGYTF. CDR3 nucleotides: TGTGCCAGCAGGAACACAGGGGGCTATGGCTACACCTTC.

A few counts support this clone. J is TRBJ2-7 and V is TRBV9; no clear D. The V and J ends lost 4 bases and 0 bases respectively, with 8 bases between them. The V gene's germline CDR1 is SGDLS and CDR2 YYNGEE. This CDR3 has 13 amino acids. CDR3 sequence: CASSLPSSYEQYF. CDR3 coding DNA: TGTGCCAGCAGCTTACCGAGCTCCTACGAGCAGTACTTC.

Remarks on this clone: At one of its ends the junction is not consistent with the germline gene, which may arise from a read error. The chain uses TRBV27 and TRBJ1-6; TRBD1 aligns across 9 bases. Per the germline V gene, CDR1 is MNHEY and CDR2 is SMNVEV (reference sequence). This CDR3 comprises 16 residues. The CDR3 region has the DNA TGTGCCAGCACTTTAAGGGGGACAGGGCTTAATTCACCCCTCCACTTT. As protein: CASTLRGTGLNSPLHF.

The chain employs TRBV4-3 and TRBJ2-1, with TRBD2 matching over 9 bases. Per the germline V gene, CDR1 is LGHNA and CDR2 is YSLEER. V lost 0 bases to trimming and J lost 5 bases; unmatched junction nucleotides: 2. The CDR3 totals 15 residues. CDR3 coding DNA: TGCGCCAGCAGCCAAGAGCGGGGGGGCCACAATGAGCAGTTCTTC. Encoded protein: CASSQERGGHNEQFF.

This chain joins TRBV2 and TRBJ1-6; no reliable D call. Germline-derived CDR1 and CDR2 are SNHLY and FYNNEI. The V and J ends lost 6 bases and 6 bases respectively, with 15 bases between them. CDR3 length: 15 residues. The CDR3 bases are TGTGCCAGCAGCGAGCTTTCATCCCTTAATTCACCCCTCCACTTT. It codes for CASSELSSLNSPLHF.

This chain connects TRBV4-2 to TRBJ1-1; D not certain. CDR3 length: 15 residues. Trimming shortened V by 1 base and J by 1 base, and 10 bases separated the two germline ends. Looked up from germline, CDR1 is LGHNA and CDR2 is YNFKEQ. CDR3 residues: CASSQGGLTNTEAFF. The CDR3 nucleotides read TGTGCCAGCAGCCAAGGAGGGCTGACGAACACTGAAGCTTTCTTT.

V gene TRBV6-2 or TRBV6-3 combines with J gene TRBJ1-2, with TRBD1 matching over 8 bases. Germline assignment: CDR1 MNHEY and CDR2 SVGEGT. Trimming took 2 bases from V and 0 from J; bases not matched to a gene: 8. The CDR3 runs to 17 residues. The CDR3 coding sequence is TGTGCCAGCAGTTACATGGGACAGGAACGAGCTAACTATGGCTACACCTTC. Residues: CASSYMGQERANYGYTF.

The CDR3, as DNA: TGTGCCAGCAGTCGTAACAGGAACGACTATGGCTACACCTTC. Residues: CASSRNRNDYGYTF. The chain links TRBV3-1 (or the pseudogene TRBV3-2) to TRBJ1-2; possible D gene TRBD1, 5 bases. V dropped 6 bases and J dropped 3 bases, with 14 bases sitting between them. Germline V gene lookup returns CDR1 LGHDT and CDR2 YNNKEL (reference sequence). CDR3 length: 14 amino acids.

This rearrangement joins TRBV3-1 (or the pseudogene TRBV3-2) to TRBJ2-5; D perhaps matches TRBD2 (6 bases). The CDR3 sequence is 15 residues long. Germline-derived CDR1 and CDR2 are LGHDT and YNNKEL (reference sequence). V was clipped by 5 bases and J by 4 bases, with 17 bases between them. This chain's CDR3 is CASSLLTGLRETQYF. CDR3 DNA: TGTGCCAGCAGCTTACTTACGGGACTCCGAGAGACCCAGTACTTC.